The 23 T cell receptor beta chains presented below share a single source sample, sequenced in a study of CD8 T cells in Susac syndrome. Random hexamers primed reverse transcription of roughly 0.5 to 1 ug RNA. One entry per CDR3 protein results from TCRdb running MiXCR on the immunoSEQ multiplex PCR reads. Altogether approximately 70,000 distinct CDR3 sequences are present, under 96% being singletons, with the ten largest covering 0.11%. Material: CD4+ T cells from PBMCs. The source of these receptors is a human donor with multiple sclerosis.

The V call is TRBV5-1, the J call TRBJ1-3, with a weak D call TRBD1 (5 bases). V gave up 0 bases and J gave up 7 bases, with 14 bases separating them. The CDR3 totals 15 residues. Per germline, CDR1 SGHRS and CDR2 YFSETQ. The CDR3 here is CASSLGSGTRNTIYF. In nucleotides, the CDR3 is TGCGCCAGCAGCTTGGGGAGCGGGACTAGGAACACCATATATTTT.

This chain connects TRBV7-8 to TRBJ2-3, with 7 nucleotides matching TRBD1. The CDR3 has 16 amino acids. Germline trimming cut 5 bases from V and 1 base from J; bases unmatched to any gene: 9. The germline CDR1 and CDR2 sequences are SGHVS and FQNEAQ. The chain's CDR3 is CASSSDRVIGTDTQYF. CDR3 bases: TGTGCCAGCAGCAGCGACAGGGTGATCGGCACAGATACGCAGTATTTT.

This clonotype is a singleton in its sample. This chain joins TRBV14 and TRBJ2-3; 7 bases align to TRBD2. Trimming at V came to 3 bases and at J to 1 base, leaving 13 bases not matched to a gene. Germline-derived CDR1 and CDR2 are SGHDN and FVKESK. This CDR3 is built from 18 residues. The CDR3 nucleotides read TGTGCCAGCAGCCACCAGACTAGCCTGGGCCTGGGCACAGATACGCAGTATTTT. It encodes CASSHQTSLGLGTDTQYF. The full variable domain, completed using reference TRBV14 and TRBJ2-3, is EAGVTQFPSHSVIEKGQTVTLRCDPISGHDNLYWYRRVMGKEIKFLLHFVKESKQDESGMPNNRFLAERTGGTYSTLKVQPAELEDSGVYFCASSHQTSLGLGTDTQYFGPGTRLTVL.

This clonotype was observed once. The gene calls are TRBV7-9 and TRBJ1-5, with unresolved D. V was cut by 0 bases and J by 5 bases, with 17 bases left in between. Germline values: CDR1 SEHNR, CDR2 FQNEAQ (reference sequence). The CDR3 has 17 amino acids. The CDR3 is CASSLARGQGNDQPQHF. Here the CDR3 DNA reads TGTGCCAGCAGCTTAGCGCGTGGGCAAGGGAACGATCAGCCCCAGCATTTT.

V usage is TRBV20-1 and J usage is TRBJ2-3; D may be TRBD1 (6 bases). Trimming pared 2 bases from V and 0 bases from J, leaving 12 bases between. Germline assignment: CDR1 DFQATT and CDR2 SNEGSKA (reference sequence). The length of the CDR3 is 15 residues. CDR3 sequence reads: CSARLDSWSTDTQYF. CDR3 bases: TGCAGTGCTAGACTGGACAGCTGGAGCACAGATACGCAGTATTTT.

This clonotype was seen only once. The CDR3 DNA is TGTGCCAGCAGCTTAGCAGCCCCCCTAAGATACGGCTACGAGCAGTACTTC. Translated: CASSLAAPLRYGYEQYF. This rearrangement joins TRBV11-3 to TRBJ2-7, with D uncertain. The V gene's germline CDR1 is SGHNT and CDR2 YENEEA. The CDR3 sequence is 17 residues long. V shed 1 base and J shed 3 bases, with 19 bases lying between them. The variable domain in full, completed from reference TRBV11-3 and TRBJ2-7, reads EAGVVQSPRYKIIEKKQPVAFWCNPISGHNTLYWYLQNLGQGPELLIRYENEEAVDDSQLPKDRFSAERLKGVDSTLKIQPAELGDSAVYLCASSLAAPLRYGYEQYFGPGTRLTVT.

V and J are TRBV5-1 and TRBJ2-3; TRBD2 aligns across 8 bases. V was pared by 3 bases and J by 0 bases, with 6 bases of the junction left unmatched. The germline CDR1 and CDR2 sequences are SGHRS and YFSETQ. The CDR3 loop spans 16 amino acids. The CDR3 region has the DNA TGCGCCAGCAGCTCGAGGACTAGCAGTAGCACAGATACGCAGTATTTT. Protein sequence: CASSSRTSSSTDTQYF. The variable domain in full, completed from reference TRBV5-1 and TRBJ2-3, reads KAGVTQTPRYLIKTRGQQVTLSCSPISGHRSVSWYQQTPGQGLQFLFEYFSETQRNKGNFPGRFSGRQFSNSRSEMNVSTLELGDSALYLCASSSRTSSSTDTQYFGPGTRLTVL.

The rearrangement links TRBV5-1 to TRBJ1-1; D possibly corresponds to TRBD1 (6 bases). Germline assignment: CDR1 SGHRS and CDR2 YFSETQ. V lost 9 bases and J lost 6, with 21 bases in between. The CDR3 has 14 residues. The CDR3 sequence is CATRRDISGAEAFF. CDR3 in DNA: TGCGCCACCCGCCGAGACATTTCAGGGGCTGAAGCTTTCTTT. Full variable domain (rest looked up from reference TRBV5-1 and TRBJ1-1): KAGVTQTPRYLIKTRGQQVTLSCSPISGHRSVSWYQQTPGQGLQFLFEYFSETQRNKGNFPGRFSGRQFSNSRSEMNVSTLELGDSALYLCATRRDISGAEAFFGQGTRLTVV.

This chain's CDR3 is CASSLGTGPVTGELFF. CDR3 coding DNA: TGTGCCAGCAGCCTCGGAACCGGTCCAGTCACCGGGGAGCTGTTTTTT. The chain carries TRBV12-3 or TRBV12-4 and TRBJ2-2; D ambiguous. The CDR3 spans 16 residues. V was pared by 6 bases and J by 4 bases, with 18 bases between.

The gene calls are TRBV7-9 and TRBJ2-3; D possibly corresponds to TRBD1 (5 bases). The CDR3 runs 15 residues. Per the germline V gene, CDR1 is SEHNR and CDR2 is FQNEAQ (reference sequence). Trimming left V 3 bases short and J 2 bases short, with 12 bases between. The CDR3 spells CASSFWAGNTDTQYF. The CDR3 nucleotides are TGTGCCAGCAGCTTTTGGGCAGGGAACACAGATACGCAGTATTTT.

The chain recombines TRBV29-1 with TRBJ2-1; 9 positions agree with TRBD1. The germline V gene encodes CDR1 SQVTM and CDR2 ANQGSEA. Trimming took 4 bases from V and 7 from J; bases not matched to a gene: 5. This CDR3 spans 13 amino acids. In DNA form, the CDR3 reads TGCAGCGTTGGTGGACAGGGGAGTAATGAGCAGTTCTTC. It yields the protein CSVGGQGSNEQFF.

The gene calls are TRBV5-1 and TRBJ2-5; D is perhaps TRBD1 (7 bases). CDR1 and CDR2 (germline): SGHRS, YFSETQ. The CDR3 consists of 15 residues. The V and J ends lost 4 bases and 0 bases respectively, with 13 bases between them. For the CDR3, the DNA is TGCGCCAGCAGCCCCAGGGGGGTGTACCAAGAGACCCAGTACTTC. Protein product: CASSPRGVYQETQYF.

V and J are TRBV5-4 and TRBJ2-5, with 7 bases that match TRBD1. V trimming: 6 bases; J trimming: 2 bases; junction bases outside the gene matches: 10. Germline CDR1 and CDR2: SGHNT and YYREEE (reference sequence). The CDR3 contains 15 residues. In nucleotides, the CDR3 is TGTGCCAGCACCGACAGGGTAGGGAGACAAGAGACCCAGTACTTC. As protein: CASTDRVGRQETQYF.

J is TRBJ1-2 and V is TRBV29-1; D is uncertain. CDR3 length: 14 residues. Germline CDR1 reads SQVTM; CDR2 reads ANQGSEA. Trimming took 7 bases from V and 4 from J, leaving 19 bases between them. The CDR3 is CSAGKPSEGYGYTF. The CDR3 coding sequence is TGCAGCGCCGGCAAACCATCTGAGGGCTATGGCTACACCTTC.

This clonotype was counted once. V usage is TRBV6-1 and J usage is TRBJ2-5; the D gene is possibly TRBD1 (6 bases). Germline values: CDR1 MNHNS, CDR2 SASEGT. Trimming took 6 bases from V and 5 from J, leaving 25 bases between them. The CDR3 is 17 amino acids. In DNA form, the CDR3 reads TGTGCCAGCAGCCACCTCCTCCAGCACAGGGTGGGGGAGACCCAGTACTTC. Translated, it gives CASSHLLQHRVGETQYF.

The V and J genes are TRBV5-1 and TRBJ2-7; D call uncertain. The V gene's germline CDR1 is SGHRS and CDR2 YFSETQ. Trimming pared 0 bases from V and 2 bases from J, leaving 9 bases between. This CDR3 comprises 14 residues. The chain's CDR3 is CASSLVDATYEQYF. CDR3 bases: TGCGCCAGCAGCTTGGTGGACGCAACCTACGAGCAGTACTTC.

This clonotype was detected once. V is TRBV4-3 and J is TRBJ2-3; 11 nucleotides align to TRBD1. In germline, CDR1 is LGHNA, CDR2 YSLEER. The trim removed 3 bases at V and 5 bases at J, leaving 4 bases unmatched. The CDR3 is 15 amino acids. CDR3 sequence (DNA): TGCGCCAGCAGCCAGATGGACAGGGGGCAAGATACGCAGTATTTT. This sequence encodes CASSQMDRGQDTQYF.

The rearrangement uses TRBV4-1 and TRBJ2-7, with TRBD1 matching 8 bases. The V gene end was trimmed by 1 base and the J gene end by 5 bases; junction bases not matched to a gene: 13. Germline V gene data show CDR1 as MGHRA and CDR2 as YSYEKL. This CDR3 comprises 17 residues. The CDR3 loop is CASSQGPLRGLNDEQYF. The CDR3 DNA reads as TGCGCCAGCAGCCAAGGACCCCTCAGGGGGCTAAATGACGAGCAGTACTTC.

The chain has TRBV6-5 and TRBJ2-2; D possibly corresponds to TRBD1 (6 bases). V was clipped by 6 bases and J by 4 bases, with 12 bases between them. The germline gives CDR1 MNHEY, CDR2 SVGAGI. CDR3 length: 14 residues. For the CDR3, the DNA is TGTGCCAGCAGACCTTACAGGGTCACCGGGGAGCTGTTTTTT. Residues: CASRPYRVTGELFF.

This chain connects TRBV12-3 or TRBV12-4 to TRBJ1-1; TRBD1 matches 7 bases. This CDR3 contains 14 residues. V was pared by 4 bases and J by 4 bases, with 6 bases of the junction left unmatched. The CDR3 here is CASSSRQGTTEAFF. CDR3 bases: TGTGCCAGCAGTTCGCGACAGGGTACCACTGAAGCTTTCTTT.

This clonotype occurred once. J is TRBJ2-5 and V is TRBV5-4; TRBD1 agrees at 8 bases. Trimming cost V 7 bases and J 0 bases; bases outside gene matches: 8. This CDR3 has 15 residues. Germline V gene data show CDR1 as SGHNT and CDR2 as YYREEE (reference sequence). Here the CDR3 DNA reads TGTGCCAGCGGCAAGGGACAGGATAACCAAGAGACCCAGTACTTC. Its translation is CASGKGQDNQETQYF.

J is TRBJ1-5 and V is TRBV2, with a weak D call TRBD1 (5 bases). The V and J ends lost 3 bases and 2 bases respectively, with 17 bases between them. This CDR3 spans 17 amino acids. Per the germline V gene, CDR1 is SNHLY and CDR2 is FYNNEI. Here the CDR3 reads CASSEARGGYGNQPQHF. CDR3 DNA: TGTGCCAGCAGTGAGGCTCGCGGGGGGTATGGCAATCAGCCCCAGCATTTT.

CDR3 loop: CASSPPGVGASYEQYF. The CDR3 DNA follows: TGTGCCAGCAGTCCGCCGGGGGTAGGGGCTTCCTACGAGCAGTACTTC. The chain uses TRBV28 and TRBJ2-7; D may be TRBD2 (6 bases). V gave up 5 bases and J gave up 1 base, with 18 bases separating them. Germline CDR1 and CDR2: MDHEN and SYDVKM. The CDR3 extends over 16 amino acids. The whole variable domain, filled in from reference TRBV28 and TRBJ2-7, reads DVKVTQSSRYLVKRTGEKVFLECVQDMDHENMFWYRQDPGLGLRLIYFSYDVKMKEKGDIPEGYSVSREKKERFSLILESASTNQTSMYLCASSPPGVGASYEQYFGPGTRLTVT.